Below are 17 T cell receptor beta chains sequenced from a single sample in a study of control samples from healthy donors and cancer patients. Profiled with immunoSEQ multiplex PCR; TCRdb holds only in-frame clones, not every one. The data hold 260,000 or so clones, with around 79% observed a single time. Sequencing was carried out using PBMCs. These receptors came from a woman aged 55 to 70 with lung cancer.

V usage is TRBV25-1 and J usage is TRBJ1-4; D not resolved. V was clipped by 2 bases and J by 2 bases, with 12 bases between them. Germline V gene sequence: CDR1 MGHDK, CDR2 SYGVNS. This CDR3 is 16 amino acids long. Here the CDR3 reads CASSELASYTNEKLFF. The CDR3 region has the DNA TGTGCCAGCAGTGAACTAGCAAGCTACACTAATGAAAAACTGTTTTTT.

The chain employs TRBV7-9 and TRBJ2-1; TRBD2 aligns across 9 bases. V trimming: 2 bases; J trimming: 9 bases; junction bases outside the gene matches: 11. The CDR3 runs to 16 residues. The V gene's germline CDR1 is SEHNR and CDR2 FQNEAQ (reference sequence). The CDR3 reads CASSLRRGLAPAEQFF. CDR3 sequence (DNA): TGTGCCAGCAGCTTAAGGAGGGGACTAGCTCCAGCTGAGCAGTTCTTC.

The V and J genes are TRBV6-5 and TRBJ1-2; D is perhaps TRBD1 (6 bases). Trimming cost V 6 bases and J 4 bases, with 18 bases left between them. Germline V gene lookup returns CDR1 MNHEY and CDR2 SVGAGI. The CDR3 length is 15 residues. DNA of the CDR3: TGTGCCAGCAGAAGGGGGGGGGCAGGGAGCTATGGCTACACCTTC. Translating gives CASRRGGAGSYGYTF.

The CDR3 sequence: CASSTQGQYEQYF. In DNA, the CDR3 is TGTGCCAGTAGTACCCAGGGACAGTACGAGCAGTACTTC. The chain combines TRBV19 with TRBJ2-7, with TRBD1 matching over 7 bases. J was trimmed by 4 bases and V by 4 bases; bases with no gene match: 4. The V gene's germline CDR1 is LNHDA and CDR2 SQIVND (reference sequence). The CDR3 is 13 residues long.

The DNA for the CDR3 is TGTGCCAGCAGCCAATCTACACCGTCAGGCACCATATATTTT. This sequence encodes CASSQSTPSGTIYF. The chain links TRBV3-1 (or the pseudogene TRBV3-2) to TRBJ1-3; no reliable D call. The CDR3 is 14 residues long. Germline CDR1 is LGHDT and CDR2 is YNNKEL (reference sequence). V gave up 2 bases and J gave up 9 bases, with 14 bases separating them.

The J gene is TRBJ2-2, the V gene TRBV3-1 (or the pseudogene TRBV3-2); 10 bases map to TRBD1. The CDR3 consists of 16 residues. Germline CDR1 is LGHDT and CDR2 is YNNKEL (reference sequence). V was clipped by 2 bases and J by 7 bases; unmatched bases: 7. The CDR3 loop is CASSQRQGAMGGELFF. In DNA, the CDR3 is TGTGCCAGCAGCCAAAGACAGGGGGCTATGGGCGGGGAGCTGTTTTTT.

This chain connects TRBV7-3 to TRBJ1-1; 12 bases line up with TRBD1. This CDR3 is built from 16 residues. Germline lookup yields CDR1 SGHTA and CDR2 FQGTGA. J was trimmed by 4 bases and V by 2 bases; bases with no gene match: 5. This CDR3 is CASSLLGTGGGTEAFF. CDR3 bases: TGTGCCAGCAGCTTATTAGGGACAGGGGGCGGCACTGAAGCTTTCTTT.

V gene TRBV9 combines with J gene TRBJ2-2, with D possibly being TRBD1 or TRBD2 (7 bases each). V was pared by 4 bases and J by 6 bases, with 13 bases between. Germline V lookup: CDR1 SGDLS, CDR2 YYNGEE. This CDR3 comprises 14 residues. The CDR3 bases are TGTGCCAGCAGCCCACAGGGGAGGGCCGGGGAGCTGTTTTTT. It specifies CASSPQGRAGELFF.

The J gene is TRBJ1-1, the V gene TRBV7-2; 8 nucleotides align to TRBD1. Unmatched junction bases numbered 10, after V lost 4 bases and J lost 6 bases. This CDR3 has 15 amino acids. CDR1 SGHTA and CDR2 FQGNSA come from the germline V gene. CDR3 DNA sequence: TGTGCCAGCAGCTCCCGGACAGGGACGGGCGCTGAAGCTTTCTTT. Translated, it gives CASSSRTGTGAEAFF.

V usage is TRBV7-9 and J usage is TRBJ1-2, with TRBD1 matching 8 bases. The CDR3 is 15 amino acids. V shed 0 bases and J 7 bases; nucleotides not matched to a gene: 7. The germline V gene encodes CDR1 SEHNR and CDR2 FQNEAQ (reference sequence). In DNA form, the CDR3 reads TGTGCCAGCAGCTTAGCGGACAGGGAGGCGGGTGGCTACACCTTC. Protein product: CASSLADREAGGYTF.

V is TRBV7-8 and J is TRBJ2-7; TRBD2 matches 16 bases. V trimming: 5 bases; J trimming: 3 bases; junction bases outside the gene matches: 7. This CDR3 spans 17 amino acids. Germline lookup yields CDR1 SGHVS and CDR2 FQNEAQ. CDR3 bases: TGTGCCAGCAGCGAGGGACTAGCGGGAGGGCCCAGCTACGAGCAGTACTTC. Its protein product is CASSEGLAGGPSYEQYF.

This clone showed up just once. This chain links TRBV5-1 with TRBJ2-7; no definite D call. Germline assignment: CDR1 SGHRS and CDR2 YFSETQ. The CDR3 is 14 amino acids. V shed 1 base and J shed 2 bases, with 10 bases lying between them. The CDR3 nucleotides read TGCGCCAGCAGCTTGATACAGCCACCCTACGAGCAGTACTTC. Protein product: CASSLIQPPYEQYF.

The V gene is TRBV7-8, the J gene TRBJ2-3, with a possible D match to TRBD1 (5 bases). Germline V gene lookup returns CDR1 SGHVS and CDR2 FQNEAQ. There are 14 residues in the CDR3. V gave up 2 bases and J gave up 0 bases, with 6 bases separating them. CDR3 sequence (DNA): TGTGCCAGCAGCTTACAGGGTAGCACAGATACGCAGTATTTT. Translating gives CASSLQGSTDTQYF. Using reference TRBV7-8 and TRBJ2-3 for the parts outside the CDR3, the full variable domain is GAGVSQSPRYKVAKRGQDVALRCDPISGHVSLFWYQQALGQGPEFLTYFQNEAQLDKSGLPSDRFFAERPEGSVSTLKIQRTQQEDSAVYLCASSLQGSTDTQYFGPGTRLTVL.

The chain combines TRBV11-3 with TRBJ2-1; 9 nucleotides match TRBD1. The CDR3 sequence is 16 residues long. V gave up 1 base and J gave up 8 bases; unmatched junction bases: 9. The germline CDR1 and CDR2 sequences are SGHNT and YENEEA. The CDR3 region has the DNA TGTGCCAGCAGCTTAGGGGCCGGGACAGGGTTCGATGAGCAGTTCTTC. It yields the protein CASSLGAGTGFDEQFF.

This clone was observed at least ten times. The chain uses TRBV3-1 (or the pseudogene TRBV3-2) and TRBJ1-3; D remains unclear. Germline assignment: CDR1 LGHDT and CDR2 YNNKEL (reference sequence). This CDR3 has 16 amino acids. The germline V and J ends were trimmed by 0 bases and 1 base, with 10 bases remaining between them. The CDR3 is CASSQDFPGSGNTIYF. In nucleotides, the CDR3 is TGTGCCAGCAGCCAAGATTTCCCCGGGTCTGGAAACACCATATATTTT.

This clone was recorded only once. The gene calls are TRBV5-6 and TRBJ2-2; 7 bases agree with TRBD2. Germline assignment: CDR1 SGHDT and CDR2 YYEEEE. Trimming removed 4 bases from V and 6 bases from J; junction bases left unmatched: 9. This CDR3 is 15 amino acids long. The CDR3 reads CASSPRGGVSGELFF. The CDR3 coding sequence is TGTGCCAGCAGCCCGCGCGGGGGTGTTTCCGGGGAGCTGTTTTTT.

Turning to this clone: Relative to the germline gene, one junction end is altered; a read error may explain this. The CDR3 DNA reads as TGTGCCAGCATTTTAACAGGGGGCACTAATGAAAAACTGTTTTTT. Amino acids: CASILTGGTNEKLFF. The chain recombines TRBV28 with TRBJ1-4; 9 bases are a match to TRBD1. Germline values: CDR1 MDHEN, CDR2 SYDVKM. The CDR3 is made up of 15 amino acids.